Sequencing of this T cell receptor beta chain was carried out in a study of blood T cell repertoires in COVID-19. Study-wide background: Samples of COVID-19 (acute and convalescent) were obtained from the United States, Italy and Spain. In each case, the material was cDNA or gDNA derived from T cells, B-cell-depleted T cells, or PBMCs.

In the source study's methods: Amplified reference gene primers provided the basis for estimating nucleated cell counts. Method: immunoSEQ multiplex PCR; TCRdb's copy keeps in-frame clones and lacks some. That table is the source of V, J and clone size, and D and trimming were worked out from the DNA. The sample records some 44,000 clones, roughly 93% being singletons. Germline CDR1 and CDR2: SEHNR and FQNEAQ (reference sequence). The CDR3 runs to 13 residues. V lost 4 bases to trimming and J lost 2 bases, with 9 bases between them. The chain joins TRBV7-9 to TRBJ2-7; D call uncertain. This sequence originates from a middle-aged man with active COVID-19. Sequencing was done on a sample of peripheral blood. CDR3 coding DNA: TGTGCCAGCAGCTCAGCCCTAACCTACGAGCAGTACTTC. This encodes CASSSALTYEQYF.